The 14 T cell receptor beta chains below come from one sample, sequenced in a study of shared clonotypes between healthy human individuals. The repertoire was sequenced with immunoSEQ multiplex PCR; TCRdb's copy has only in-frame clones and lacks some. Of just under 350,000 clones listed, 73% are singletons. The sequenced material came from memory CD4+ T cells sorted from blood. Described subset: CD45RA-negative fraction. The receptors here all came from a man aged 25-45 years in good health.

This clone was counted ten times or more. The chain has TRBV11-2 and TRBJ1-2; the match to TRBD1 covers 7 bases. Germline lookup yields CDR1 SGHAT and CDR2 FQNNGV. The junction had 9 bases not matched to a gene; V was cut back by 5 bases and J by 9 bases. CDR3 length equals 13 residues. The CDR3 loop is CASSPGTALRYTF. For the CDR3, the DNA is TGTGCCAGCAGCCCCGGGACAGCTCTGCGCTACACCTTC.

This chain joins TRBV5-1 and TRBJ2-1, with a tentative D call TRBD2 (5 bases). Trimming removed 6 bases at V and 9 bases at J, with 13 bases between. The CDR3 covers 12 residues. Germline V CDR1 and CDR2: SGHRS, YFSETQ. CDR3 bases: TGCGCCAGCAACGAACCGGCGGGTGAGCAGTTCTTC. It codes for CASNEPAGEQFF.

A few counts support this clone. The chain uses TRBV5-4 and TRBJ2-3; 8 positions match TRBD2. CDR1 is SGHNT, CDR2 YYREEE, per germline (reference sequence). The CDR3 spans 14 residues. V was clipped by 4 bases and J by 1 base; unmatched bases: 2. For the CDR3, the DNA is TGTGCCAGCAGCCGGGAGGGGGGCACAGATACGCAGTATTTT. Encoded protein: CASSREGGTDTQYF.

This clone came up many times. The gene calls are TRBV28 and TRBJ2-2, with TRBD2 identical over 10 bases. Germline V gives CDR1 MDHEN, CDR2 SYDVKM. The CDR3 contains 18 residues. With V trimmed by 1 base and J by 1 base, 6 bases remained unmatched. In DNA form, the CDR3 reads TGTGCCAGCAGTTTATTGTATAGCGGGAGGCAGAACACCGGGGAGCTGTTTTTT. This encodes CASSLLYSGRQNTGELFF.

This clone was recorded once. Other DNA sequences within the sample encode an identical CDR3. The chain links TRBV28 to TRBJ1-2; D gene uncertain. Germline CDR1 MDHEN, CDR2 SYDVKM. The V end was cut by 2 bases, the J end by 8 bases, with 9 bases between. The CDR3 covers 12 residues. In DNA form, the CDR3 reads TGTGCCAGCAGTTTAAATCCGGGCGGCTACACCTTC. This translates into CASSLNPGGYTF.

This clone appeared a single time. The chain is built from TRBV11-1 and TRBJ2-1; tentative D call: TRBD2 (5 bases). CDR1 is SGHAT and CDR2 is FQDESV in the germline V gene (reference sequence). V was shortened by 3 bases and J by 6 bases, with 6 bases between the two germline ends. This CDR3 comprises 12 residues. CDR3 DNA sequence: TGTGCCAGCAGCTTCCGGGGCAATGAGCAGTTCTTC. Translating it yields CASSFRGNEQFF.

This chain uses TRBV28 with TRBJ1-2; D gene unclear. Trimming pared 10 bases from V and 1 base from J, leaving 7 bases between. The CDR3 has 11 residues. The germline V gene has CDR1 MDHEN and CDR2 SYDVKM. For the CDR3, the DNA is TGTGCCACCGCAGATAACTATGGCTACACCTTC. Translating it yields CATADNYGYTF.

This clone was seen at least ten times. The chain joins TRBV5-1 to TRBJ2-1; 12 nucleotides align to TRBD2. CDR3 length: 14 residues. V shed 4 bases, J shed 7 bases, and the junction held 3 bases outside the gene matches. Germline V CDR1 and CDR2: SGHRS, YFSETQ. The CDR3 protein is CASSGGLAGNEQFF. Written as DNA, the CDR3 is TGCGCCAGCAGCGGCGGACTAGCGGGAAATGAGCAGTTCTTC.

This chain uses TRBV5-1 with TRBJ1-1; TRBD1 is a possible D gene (5 bases). Trimming left V 3 bases short and J 6 bases short, with 18 bases between. Germline V gene data show CDR1 as SGHRS and CDR2 as YFSETQ. The length of the CDR3 is 15 residues. CDR3 in amino acids: CASSSVPGGMAEAFF. The CDR3 DNA reads TGCGCCAGCAGCTCTGTCCCCGGGGGTATGGCTGAAGCTTTCTTT. The whole variable domain, remainder taken from reference TRBV5-1 and TRBJ1-1, is KAGVTQTPRYLIKTRGQQVTLSCSPISGHRSVSWYQQTPGQGLQFLFEYFSETQRNKGNFPGRFSGRQFSNSRSEMNVSTLELGDSALYLCASSSVPGGMAEAFFGQGTRLTVV.

This rearrangement joins TRBV29-1 to TRBJ2-5; D is unclear. The ends were cut back, 0 bases at V and 4 bases at J, with 3 bases in the middle. From germline, CDR1 is SQVTM and CDR2 ANQGSEA. The CDR3 covers 11 residues. CDR3 DNA: TGCAGCGTTGAAGACAGAGAGACCCAGTACTTC. Residues: CSVEDRETQYF. Complete variable domain (other parts from reference TRBV29-1 and TRBJ2-5): SAVISQKPSRDICQRGTSLTIQCQVDSQVTMMFWYRQQPGQSLTLIATANQGSEATYESGFVIDKFPISRPNLTFSTLTVSNMSPEDSSIYLCSVEDRETQYFGPGTRLLVL.

Worth noting for this clone: A clone one base away is much larger, so this may be a read error. The V gene is TRBV2, the J gene TRBJ2-3; D unresolved. Between the trimmed V and J ends, which lost 4 bases and 4 bases, there was a span of 12 bases. CDR1 and CDR2 from the germline V gene are SNHLY and FYNNEI. The CDR3 totals 14 residues. The CDR3 region is CASSVVRTSDTQYF. The CDR3 coding sequence is TGTGCCAGCAGTGTGGTAAGGACCTCAGATACGCAGTATTTT.

The rearrangement joins TRBV7-9 to TRBJ1-5; no clear D gene. The CDR3 spans 14 residues. The V end lost 0 bases, the J end lost 5 bases, and 8 bases lay between the germline ends. CDR1 and CDR2 (germline): SEHNR, FQNEAQ (reference sequence). Here the CDR3 reads CASSLAGSHQPQHF. CDR3 sequence (DNA): TGTGCCAGCAGCTTAGCAGGGTCCCATCAGCCCCAGCATTTT. The whole variable domain, filled in from reference TRBV7-9 and TRBJ1-5, reads DTGVSQNPRHKITKRGQNVTFRCDPISEHNRLYWYRQTLGQGPEFLTYFQNEAQLEKSRLLSDRFSAERPKGSFSTLEIQRTEQGDSAMYLCASSLAGSHQPQHFGDGTRLSIL.

The CDR3 loop reads CSVRTGAQTIGQFF. The CDR3 coding sequence is TGCAGCGTTCGGACAGGGGCCCAGACAATTGGGCAGTTCTTC. V and J are TRBV29-1 and TRBJ2-1, with 9 positions matching TRBD1. The CDR3 runs to 14 residues. Germline assignment: CDR1 SQVTM and CDR2 ANQGSEA. V gave up 5 bases and J gave up 12 bases; unmatched junction bases: 14.

At least ten counts were recorded for this clone. This chain connects TRBV18 to TRBJ2-1, with TRBD2 matching over 8 bases. Trimming took 4 bases from V and 4 from J; bases not matched to a gene: 9. Germline-derived CDR1 and CDR2 are KGHSH and LQKENI. This CDR3 is built from 16 residues. In DNA form, the CDR3 reads TGTGCCAGCTCACTAACCGGGACTAGGAGTTACAATGAGCAGTTCTTC. Its protein product is CASSLTGTRSYNEQFF.